Following are 28 T cell receptor beta chains from one sample sequenced in a study of a mutant IDH1 vaccine in newly diagnosed glioma. Repertoires were generated with immunoSEQ multiplex PCR, while TCRdb's copy carries only in-frame clones and drops some. There are about 38,000 clones in the sample; about nine tenths occur only once, and over 15% lies in the top ten. Time point specified: baseline, week 1 (first vaccination visit). Noted treatment: pre-vaccination baseline after standard-of-care therapy. The material was PBMCs, obtained from a glioma patient treated with radiotherapy, temozolomide or both. The source is a man between 18 and 29 years old with glioma.

The J gene is TRBJ2-7, the V gene TRBV19; D is undetermined. The germline V gene encodes CDR1 LNHDA and CDR2 SQIVND (reference sequence). This CDR3 has 13 amino acids. The V end was cut by 3 bases, the J end by 3 bases, with 9 bases between. The CDR3 nucleotides read TGTGCCAGTAGTATCGGGCTCCTCTACGAGCAGTACTTC. Protein product: CASSIGLLYEQYF.

This chain joins TRBV10-1 and TRBJ2-7; 7 bases fit TRBD1. Germline assignment: CDR1 WNHNN and CDR2 SYGVQD (reference sequence). CDR3 length: 13 amino acids. V lost 3 bases and J lost 5; bases outside the gene matches: 4. DNA for the CDR3: TGCGCCAGCAGTGACCCCGACAGGGACGAGCAGTACTTC. Translation: CASSDPDRDEQYF.

The chain is built from TRBV30 and TRBJ1-4; the D gene is possibly TRBD1 (6 bases). V was clipped by 2 bases and J by 8 bases, with 12 bases between them. CDR1 is GTSNPN and CDR2 is SVGIG in the germline V gene (reference sequence). The CDR3 totals 13 residues. The CDR3 is CAWSPGVGEKLFF. The CDR3 nucleotides are TGTGCCTGGAGTCCAGGGGTCGGGGAAAAACTGTTTTTT.

This clone was counted a few times. The V and J genes are TRBV4-2 and TRBJ1-5; D gene uncertain. V dropped 0 bases and J dropped 4 bases, with 13 bases sitting between them. Germline V gene data show CDR1 as LGHNA and CDR2 as YNFKEQ. This CDR3 spans 16 amino acids. The CDR3 DNA is TGTGCCAGCAGCCAAGATCTCCTGATGGGGAATCAGCCCCAGCATTTT. This sequence encodes CASSQDLLMGNQPQHF.

In this sample, this clone turned up a few times. V is TRBV18 and J is TRBJ2-3; 12 nucleotides agree with TRBD2. The germline V gene has CDR1 KGHSH and CDR2 LQKENI. V was pared by 6 bases and J by 6 bases, with 4 bases of the junction left unmatched. The CDR3 has 14 residues. CDR3 region: CASSRTSGEDTQYF. The CDR3 DNA reads TGTGCCAGCTCCCGGACTAGCGGGGAGGATACGCAGTATTTT. The full variable domain, its missing parts supplied by reference TRBV18 and TRBJ2-3, is NAGVMQNPRHLVRRRGQEARLRCSPMKGHSHVYWYRQLPEEGLKFMVYLQKENIIDESGMPKERFSAEFPKEGPSILRIQQVVRGDSAAYFCASSRTSGEDTQYFGPGTRLTVL.

The chain carries TRBV4-1 and TRBJ2-7; tentatively, D is TRBD2 (5 bases). Per germline, CDR1 MGHRA and CDR2 YSYEKL. The CDR3 is made up of 17 amino acids. Trimming cost V 0 bases and J 4 bases, with 19 bases left between them. CDR3 coding DNA: TGCGCCAGCAGCCAAGAGACGTTGTGCACTAGTAAGTACGAGCAGTACTTC. Its protein product is CASSQETLCTSKYEQYF.

The count of this clone is one. V usage is TRBV14 and J usage is TRBJ2-7; D remains unclear. CDR3 length: 11 amino acids. Trimming left V 1 base short and J 5 bases short, with 3 bases between. Germline CDR1 SGHDN, CDR2 FVKESK. CDR3 DNA sequence: TGTGCCAGCAGCCAAGGGAACGAGCAGTACTTC. Its translation is CASSQGNEQYF.

V usage is TRBV6-1 and J usage is TRBJ2-7; 7 nucleotides align to TRBD1. Trimming removed 6 bases from V and 3 bases from J; junction bases left unmatched: 11. The CDR3 consists of 15 residues. Germline V CDR1 and CDR2: MNHNS, SASEGT. CDR3 in amino acids: CASRVDLGGGYEQYF. The DNA of the CDR3 is TGTGCCAGCAGAGTAGATCTAGGGGGCGGCTACGAGCAGTACTTC.

The rearrangement joins TRBV7-8 to TRBJ1-1; 9 nucleotides align to TRBD1. Unmatched junction bases numbered 6, after V lost 5 bases and J lost 5 bases. This CDR3 contains 14 residues. The V gene's germline CDR1 is SGHVS and CDR2 FQNEAQ. The CDR3 DNA reads as TGTGCCAGCAGCCGCGCGGACAGGGGAACTGAAGCTTTCTTT. It yields the protein CASSRADRGTEAFF.

The V call is TRBV7-2, the J call TRBJ1-2; no clear D gene. Trimming left V 5 bases short and J 7 bases short, with 11 bases between. The CDR3 has 12 amino acids. Germline V lookup: CDR1 SGHTA, CDR2 FQGNSA. The CDR3 bases are TGTGCCAGCAGCCGGGTTTCGGGTGGCTACACCTTC. Its translation is CASSRVSGGYTF.

The chain combines TRBV13 with TRBJ1-5; D call uncertain. CDR3 length equals 13 residues. CDR1 PRHDT and CDR2 FYEKMQ come from the germline V gene (reference sequence). Between the trimmed V and J ends, which lost 2 bases and 5 bases, there was a span of 7 bases. The CDR3 nucleotides are TGTGCCAGCAGCTTAACGCGGCATCAGCCCCAGCATTTT. Encoded protein: CASSLTRHQPQHF.

V gene TRBV4-3 combines with J gene TRBJ2-3, with 8 nucleotides matching TRBD2. The germline V gene encodes CDR1 LGHNA and CDR2 YSLEER. The CDR3 runs 16 residues. J was trimmed by 4 bases and V by 0 bases; bases with no gene match: 6. In nucleotides, the CDR3 is TGCGCCAGCAGCCAAGATACGGGAGGGGCCGCAGATACGCAGTATTTT. Translated: CASSQDTGGAADTQYF.

The chain couples TRBV4-2 to TRBJ1-1; TRBD1 matches 10 bases. After removal of 4 bases from V and 11 bases from J, the junction contained 4 bases not matched to a gene. The CDR3 is made up of 12 amino acids. Germline values: CDR1 LGHNA, CDR2 YNFKEQ. This CDR3 is CASSRDRGEAFF. The CDR3 region has the DNA TGTGCCAGCAGCCGGGACAGGGGCGAGGCTTTCTTT.

For the CDR3, the DNA is TGTGCCAGCAGCTCGGACAGGGGAGCGGATGGCTACACCTTC. Translated, it gives CASSSDRGADGYTF. This chain links TRBV7-6 with TRBJ1-2, with 9 bases matching TRBD1. Germline CDR1 reads SGHVS; CDR2 reads FNYEAQ. Losses at the gene ends were 4 bases for V and 6 bases for J; bases not matched to a gene: 6. The CDR3 is 14 amino acids.

In its sample, this clone was seen once. The J gene is TRBJ2-7, the V gene TRBV28, with D tentatively TRBD1 or TRBD2 (5 bases each). From germline, CDR1 is MDHEN and CDR2 SYDVKM. Trimming shortened V by 10 bases and J by 3 bases, and 16 bases separated the two germline ends. This CDR3 comprises 13 residues. CDR3 residues: CATGRGPIYEQYF. The CDR3 DNA sequence: TGTGCCACTGGACGGGGACCGATCTACGAGCAGTACTTC.

The DNA for the CDR3 is TGTGCCAGCAGCTTAGGAGGGGCAACGTTCTACGAGCAGTACTTC. Its translation is CASSLGGATFYEQYF. This chain joins TRBV5-6 and TRBJ2-7; D is perhaps TRBD2 (6 bases). Looked up from germline, CDR1 is SGHDT and CDR2 is YYEEEE. The CDR3 has 15 residues. Trimming took 2 bases from V and 3 from J, leaving 15 bases between them.

The chain uses TRBV6-5 and TRBJ2-3; D unclear. The germline V gene encodes CDR1 MNHEY and CDR2 SVGAGI. CDR3 length equals 11 residues. V was clipped by 8 bases and J by 8 bases, with 11 bases between them. CDR3 in amino acids: CASGPVPTQYF. The CDR3 coding sequence is TGTGCCAGCGGGCCTGTCCCTACGCAGTATTTT.

The rearrangement links TRBV15 to TRBJ2-1, with 12 bases aligning to TRBD2. The ends lost 1 base at V and 9 bases at J; junction bases unmatched: 10. Germline CDR1 LNHNV, CDR2 YYDKDF (reference sequence). The CDR3 runs to 17 residues. For the CDR3, the DNA is TGTGCCACCAGCAGAGGAACTAGCGGGAGGATTTTGGGTGAGCAGTTCTTC. Translated, it gives CATSRGTSGRILGEQFF.

The V and J genes are TRBV19 and TRBJ1-1; 10 positions match TRBD1. The CDR3 sequence is 14 residues long. V dropped 4 bases and J dropped 4; count of bases not matched to a gene: 3. Per the germline V gene, CDR1 is LNHDA and CDR2 is SQIVND (reference sequence). The DNA of the CDR3 is TGTGCCAGTAGTAGGGACAGGGGATCCACTGAAGCTTTCTTT. Protein sequence: CASSRDRGSTEAFF.

This sequence joins TRBV5-6 and TRBJ2-5; D gene uncertain. CDR3 length: 14 amino acids. Germline-derived CDR1 and CDR2 are SGHDT and YYEEEE. The ends were cut back, 4 bases at V and 0 bases at J, with 10 bases in the middle. The CDR3 bases are TGTGCCAGCAGCCCCCCCAGGTACCAAGAGACCCAGTACTTC. Translating it yields CASSPPRYQETQYF.

The chain recombines TRBV6-5 with TRBJ1-3; D not resolved. CDR1 is MNHEY, CDR2 SVGAGI, per germline. The V and J ends lost 4 bases and 0 bases respectively, with 13 bases between them. CDR3 length: 16 amino acids. The DNA for the CDR3 is TGTGCCAGCAGTTTGTTGGGCGGCTTCTCTGGAAACACCATATATTTT. Translation: CASSLLGGFSGNTIYF.

The chain joins TRBV6-5 to TRBJ1-2, with a possible D match to TRBD1 (5 bases). The V gene lost 10 bases and the J gene lost 0 bases, with 12 bases spanning the gap. The CDR3 totals 13 residues. Germline V CDR1 and CDR2: MNHEY, SVGAGI. In DNA form, the CDR3 reads TGTGCCAACGGGGCCACTTCTAACTATGGCTACACCTTC. The encoded protein is CANGATSNYGYTF.

The chain is built from TRBV7-2 and TRBJ1-6; no clear D gene. V dropped 1 base and J dropped 10 bases, with 14 bases sitting between them. Germline V gene sequence: CDR1 SGHTA, CDR2 FQGNSA. This CDR3 spans 15 amino acids. This CDR3 reads CASSLEAELRSPLHF. CDR3 DNA: TGTGCCAGCAGCTTAGAAGCGGAATTGAGATCACCCCTCCACTTT.

J is TRBJ1-1 and V is TRBV7-2; TRBD1 aligns across 7 bases. Germline V gene data show CDR1 as SGHTA and CDR2 as FQGNSA. The CDR3 has 18 amino acids. Trimming took 4 bases from V and 1 from J; bases not matched to a gene: 15. This chain's CDR3 is CASSSQTGKSWRNTEAFF. CDR3 nucleotides: TGTGCCAGCAGCTCCCAGACAGGGAAGTCATGGAGGAACACTGAAGCTTTCTTT. Filled out from reference TRBV7-2 and TRBJ1-1, the complete variable domain reads GAGVSQSPSNKVTEKGKDVELRCDPISGHTALYWYRQSLGQGLEFLIYFQGNSAPDKSGLPSDRFSAERTGGSVSTLTIQRTQQEDSAVYLCASSSQTGKSWRNTEAFFGQGTRLTVV.

The chain recombines TRBV6-5 with TRBJ2-1; D remains unclear. The CDR3 sequence is 14 residues long. Deletions cut 4 bases from V and 6 bases from J, with 13 bases between. The germline gives CDR1 MNHEY, CDR2 SVGAGI. The CDR3 loop is CASSSRFVGNEQFF. The CDR3 bases are TGTGCCAGCAGTTCCCGTTTTGTTGGCAATGAGCAGTTCTTC.

CDR3 sequence: CATLEGAEAFF. The CDR3 coding sequence is TGTGCCACTCTGGAGGGAGCTGAAGCTTTCTTT. V usage is TRBV10-3 and J usage is TRBJ1-1; the D is unclear. CDR1 and CDR2 (germline): ENHRY, SYGVKD. Trimming pared 10 bases from V and 6 bases from J, leaving 12 bases between. The CDR3 runs 11 residues.

This sequence joins TRBV5-4 and TRBJ2-7; D might be TRBD2 (5 bases). V lost 7 bases and J lost 3, with 11 bases in between. This CDR3 is built from 12 residues. Germline values: CDR1 SGHNT, CDR2 YYREEE (reference sequence). The CDR3 DNA sequence: TGTGCCAGCTCGGCCAGCGGCTACGAGCAGTACTTC. Translating gives CASSASGYEQYF.

The chain couples TRBV7-8 to TRBJ2-7, with D perhaps assigned TRBD1 or TRBD2 (5 bases each). The CDR3 runs 15 residues. Germline assignment: CDR1 SGHVS and CDR2 FQNEAQ. Trimming stripped 1 base from V and 3 bases from J, with 13 bases between. The CDR3 coding sequence is TGTGCCAGCAGCTTAGAGGGGAGACCTAGCTACGAGCAGTACTTC. Translation gives CASSLEGRPSYEQYF.